This T cell receptor beta chain was obtained from a study of Ad26.COV2.S vaccination and SARS-CoV-2 variants. This clone was recorded once. V gave up 1 base and J gave up 3 bases, with 13 bases separating them. The CDR3 totals 16 residues. Germline CDR1 and CDR2: SGHDT and YYEEEE. The assay was immunoSEQ multiplex PCR, and TCRdb's table has in-frame clones only and misses some. The sample yields under 400,000 clones, around 90% seen once. Indicated treatment: roughly 19 received Ad26.COV2.S at low or high dose, single or two shots; roughly five received placebo; per-sample allocation not given. Sampling happened 63 days after the first vaccine or placebo injection.

The chain links TRBV5-6 to TRBJ2-2; TRBD1 might be the D (8 bases). The sequence derives from a person aged 18 to 65 who received the Ad26.COV2.S COVID-19 vaccine or a placebo. The source was peripheral blood, collected in a trial of Ad26.COV2.S vaccine versus placebo. Here the CDR3 DNA reads TGTGCCAGCAGCTTGACAGGGGGAGGGTACACCGGGGAGCTGTTTTTT. This gives the protein CASSLTGGGYTGELFF.